The 13 T cell receptor beta chains reported below all come from one sample, sequenced in a study of post-analysis software for immune sequencing data. Each TCR beta cDNA library carried unique molecular identifiers. Using its own MiXCR run on the PCR reads, TCRdb lists one record per CDR3 protein. The sample shows about 460,000 distinct CDR3 sequences, 45% of them seen only once. These receptors' targets are unknown. Broader study findings: Five or six TRBV segments were more frequent in patients than controls; TRBV5-6, TRBV5-1 and TRBV20-1 belonged to this group.

Sequencing input: blood. These receptors came from a girl aged 5 to 17 with multiple sclerosis.

This clonotype appeared a few times. This sequence joins TRBV5-1 and TRBJ2-1; 10 bases match TRBD2. There are 17 residues in the CDR3. Losses at the gene ends were 2 bases for V and 1 base for J; bases not matched to a gene: 6. Germline assignment: CDR1 SGHRS and CDR2 YFSETQ. CDR3 nucleotides: TGCGCCAGCAGCTTCACTACTAGCGGGACTTCCTACAATGAGCAGTTCTTC. Its translation is CASSFTTSGTSYNEQFF.

V is TRBV2 and J is TRBJ2-6; possibly TRBD2 for D (6 bases). The germline V and J ends were trimmed by 7 bases and 1 base, with 11 bases remaining between them. This CDR3 spans 15 amino acids. Germline V gene sequence: CDR1 SNHLY, CDR2 FYNNEI. The DNA of the CDR3 is TGTGCCAGCACCCGAGGAGGGTCTGGGGCCAACGTCCTGACTTTC. It specifies CASTRGGSGANVLTF.

This chain links TRBV4-2 with TRBJ1-2; D unclear. Trimming shortened V by 0 bases and J by 2 bases, and 16 bases separated the two germline ends. CDR1 and CDR2 from the germline V gene are LGHNA and YNFKEQ. The CDR3 spans 17 residues. The DNA of the CDR3 is TGTGCCAGCAGCCAAGATTTTCTGGAGGTGGGGAACTATGGCTACACCTTC. Amino acid sequence: CASSQDFLEVGNYGYTF.

This chain uses TRBV29-1 with TRBJ2-1, with 7 positions matching TRBD2. Germline values: CDR1 SQVTM, CDR2 ANQGSEA. The CDR3 is made up of 14 amino acids. The trim removed 4 bases at V and 8 bases at J, leaving 11 bases unmatched. The CDR3 region has the DNA TGCAGCGTTGGAGGACTAGATATAGGCGATGAGCAGTTCTTC. Translation gives CSVGGLDIGDEQFF.

This clonotype occurred once. The chain is built from TRBV6-4 and TRBJ2-1, with D hard to call. Germline V gene sequence: CDR1 MRHNA, CDR2 SNTAGT. The CDR3 covers 14 residues. Trimming pared 0 bases from V and 7 bases from J, leaving 10 bases between. The CDR3 nucleotides read TGTGCCAGCAGTGACTCCCTACTGGGGAATGAGCAGTTCTTC. Its translation: CASSDSLLGNEQFF.

V and J are TRBV7-9 and TRBJ2-5; 10 nucleotides agree with TRBD1. The DNA end favors TRBJ2-1, so the J call may be wrong. The V gene's germline CDR1 is SEHNR and CDR2 FQNEAQ (reference sequence). The CDR3 is 15 amino acids. Here the CDR3 DNA reads TGTGCCAGCAGCACGCGGACAGGGGGATCGGAGACCCAGTTCTTC. This translates into CASSTRTGGSETQFF.

The CDR3 DNA sequence: TGTGCCACCAGCGAGACTACCACAGATACGCAGTATTTT. Translating it yields CATSETTTDTQYF. The rearrangement links TRBV15 to TRBJ2-3, with a tentative D call TRBD2 (5 bases). The CDR3 loop spans 13 amino acids. Germline loops: CDR1 LNHNV, CDR2 YYDKDF (reference sequence). Trimming took 5 bases from V and 2 from J, leaving 8 bases between them.

This clonotype was detected only a few times. The chain is built from TRBV2 and TRBJ2-4, with 14 bases matching TRBD2. V trimming: 7 bases; J trimming: 0 bases; junction bases outside the gene matches: 5. Germline V gene data show CDR1 as SNHLY and CDR2 as FYNNEI. There are 17 residues in the CDR3. The chain's CDR3 is CASTGLAGVSAKNIQYF. The CDR3 nucleotides are TGTGCCAGCACGGGACTAGCGGGAGTATCAGCCAAAAACATTCAGTACTTC.

The chain employs TRBV27 and TRBJ2-5; 10 positions agree with TRBD1. The end of the DNA aligns better with TRBJ2-7, so the J call may be wrong. The CDR3 sequence is 15 residues long. Germline CDR1 and CDR2: MNHEY and SMNVEV (reference sequence). CDR3 sequence (DNA): TGTGCCAGCAGACCAGAAAGGACAGGGGGGTACGAGCAGTACTTC. Amino acids: CASRPERTGGYEQYF.

The chain couples TRBV7-2 to TRBJ2-7; 7 positions match TRBD1. The CDR3 loop spans 13 amino acids. Germline loops: CDR1 SGHTA, CDR2 FQGNSA. Trimming took 4 bases from V and 2 from J; bases not matched to a gene: 2. CDR3: CASSSTGAYEQYF. For the CDR3, the DNA is TGTGCCAGCAGCTCCACAGGGGCCTACGAGCAGTACTTC.

A few counts support this clonotype. This rearrangement joins TRBV5-5 to TRBJ2-7, with 9 bases lining up with TRBD1. The junction had 10 bases not matched to a gene; V was cut back by 4 bases and J by 5 bases. This CDR3 spans 15 amino acids. Looked up from germline, CDR1 is SGHKS and CDR2 is YYEKEE (reference sequence). The CDR3: CASSPPGQGSNEQYF. The CDR3 DNA reads TGTGCCAGCAGCCCCCCTGGACAGGGGAGCAACGAGCAGTACTTC. The whole variable domain, remainder taken from reference TRBV5-5 and TRBJ2-7, is DAGVTQSPTHLIKTRGQQVTLRCSPISGHKSVSWYQQVLGQGPQFIFQYYEKEERGRGNFPDRFSARQFPNYSSELNVNALLLGDSALYLCASSPPGQGSNEQYFGPGTRLTVT.

There are a few counts of this clonotype. The gene calls are TRBV12-3 or TRBV12-4 and TRBJ1-5, with D possibly TRBD1 on 5 matching bases. Trimming removed 2 bases from V and 2 bases from J, with 16 bases in between. The CDR3 length is 17 residues. The chain's CDR3 is CASSLWLWAGRNQPQHF. The DNA for the CDR3 is TGTGCCAGCAGTTTATGGTTATGGGCAGGGCGCAATCAGCCCCAGCATTTT.

The chain joins TRBV3-1 to TRBJ1-2; unclear D gene. Between the trimmed V and J ends, which lost 2 bases and 4 bases, there was a span of 8 bases. Germline V CDR1 and CDR2: LGHDT, YNNKEL (reference sequence). The CDR3 loop spans 13 amino acids. DNA for the CDR3: TGTGCCAGCAGCCAAACGGGTTCCTATGGCTACACCTTC. Its protein is CASSQTGSYGYTF.